This entry concerns a single T cell receptor beta chain. Its target is not known. The data belong to a study of OX40 agonist ivuxolimab in advanced cancers. At the level of the study: Earlier treatment with anti-PD-1, anti-PD-L1 or anti-CTLA-4 was permitted, and approximately 38% had received some.

Autoimmune disease history or systemic immunosuppression barred patients. This CDR3 spans 12 amino acids. Per the germline V gene, CDR1 is MNHNS and CDR2 is SASEGT. V lost 5 bases and J lost 6, with 11 bases in between. Clones were read by immunoSEQ multiplex PCR, and TCRdb kept only the in-frame ones, dropping some. The sample has approximately 100,000 clones, roughly 89% seen once. Study findings and constraints: Antigen specificity of clonally expanded peripheral T cells was not established. Relative to CD4+, CD8+ T cells held more expanded clones on average.

This TCR derives from an adult with an advanced solid tumor such as melanoma, head and neck, liver or kidney cancer. Here the sequenced sample was CD4+ or CD8+ T cells sorted from blood, taken in a trial of the OX40 agonist ivuxolimab. V and J are TRBV6-1 and TRBJ2-7, with TRBD1 as a possible D gene (5 bases). The CDR3 is CASSTQGPEQYF. The DNA for the CDR3 is TGTGCCAGCAGTACCCAGGGTCCCGAGCAGTACTTC.